This T cell receptor beta chain was identified in a study of cytomegalovirus exposure and HLA in healthy donors. The PCR employed 60 Vbeta primers together with 13 Jbeta primers. Measured with immunoSEQ multiplex PCR; TCRdb has only the in-frame clones, and not every one. The sample contains 140,000 or so clones, around 80% of which appear only once. General study findings and limits: Donors were assumed by presence/absence analyses to have roughly uniform sequencing depth. Highly shared sequence variants in one cluster were likely a sequencing artifact.

This clone was seen a few times. Its antigen is not known. The receptor comes from a woman aged 40 to 49 in good health and CMV-seropositive. The material sequenced was PBMCs.

The CDR3 loop reads CASSTPGTDTQYF. CDR3 sequence (DNA): TGTGCCAGCAGTACGCCGGGGACAGATACGCAGTATTTT. The chain is built from TRBV6-5 and TRBJ2-3, with D tentatively TRBD2 (5 bases). The CDR3 contains 13 residues. Trimming took 5 bases from V and 3 from J, leaving 9 bases between them. Germline loops: CDR1 MNHEY, CDR2 SVGAGI.